This T cell receptor (beta chain) originates from a study of cytomegalovirus exposure and HLA in healthy donors. The study, taken as a whole, reports: Some TCR beta chains (around 180 of them) were listed as cytomegalovirus-associated. In vitro confirmation showed three CMV-associated chains to be CMV antigen specific.

Assay: immunoSEQ multiplex PCR; the TCRdb copy retains only in-frame clones and omits some. The sample lists tens of thousands of clones; roughly 93% were seen once. The V gene's germline CDR1 is MNHEY and CDR2 SVGAGI. The CDR3 has 15 amino acids. V was clipped by 2 bases and J by 1 base, with 11 bases between them. These donors were members of the roughly 120-subject validation cohort, a group separate from the approximately 670-subject first cohort. As regards this clone: Its target is unknown.

This rearrangement joins TRBV6-5 to TRBJ2-5, with unresolved D. Sequences were obtained from PBMCs. The receptor comes from a woman under 30 in good health and CMV-seropositive. The CDR3 nucleotides read TGTGCCAGCAGTTACAGTCGGGTGAGCCAAGAGACCCAGTACTTC. Its protein is CASSYSRVSQETQYF.